A single sample gave rise to the 26 T cell receptor beta chains below, sequenced in a study of CXCR3-negative and CXCR3-positive naive CD8 T cells. Study-level findings and limits: More hydrophobic TRB CDR3s occurred in CXCR3-positive than in CXCR3-negative naive cells.

Antigen specificity for these receptors is unknown. Via 5' RACE with UMI labels, TRB cDNA libraries were prepared. Reanalyzing the 5' RACE reads, TCRdb keeps one entry per CDR3 protein, without DNA. The sample holds some 150,000 distinct CDR3 sequences. Specimen: naive CXCR3+ CD8+ T cells from blood. Subset reported: CD45RO-CCR7+CD27+CD95- naive CD8+ T cells expressing CXCR3 (TNR3+). Receptor source: a human donor in good health. Some clones in this sample may be carry-over from other donors' samples.

CDR3 amino acids: CASSVDAGTEAFF. This chain uses TRBV9 with TRBJ1-1; TCRdb indicates TRBD1, and absent DNA this call remains unverified. CDR3 length equals 13 residues. CDR1 SGDLS and CDR2 YYNGEE come from the germline V gene.

The J gene is TRBJ2-2, the V gene TRBV28; TCRdb's assignment of TRBD2 cannot be checked, as there is no DNA. This CDR3 region has 15 residues. Germline-derived CDR1 and CDR2 are MDHEN and SYDVKM. The CDR3 loop is CASSLRGAGTGELFF.

V and J are TRBV29-1 and TRBJ2-7; the D gene TCRdb calls, TRBD1, cannot be checked with no DNA. Germline loops: CDR1 SQVTM, CDR2 ANQGSEA. The CDR3 runs 14 residues. The CDR3 here is CSVERTGPSYEQYF.

V and J are TRBV29-1 and TRBJ1-2; TCRdb designates TRBD1, a call that cannot be tested without DNA. The CDR3 covers 16 residues. Germline CDR1 SQVTM, CDR2 ANQGSEA. CDR3 amino acids: CSVTSQGPPGGYGYTF. Supplemented by reference TRBV29-1 and TRBJ1-2, the full variable domain reads SAVISQKPSRDICQRGTSLTIQCQVDSQVTMMFWYRQQPGQSLTLIATANQGSEATYESGFVIDKFPISRPNLTFSTLTVSNMSPEDSSIYLCSVTSQGPPGGYGYTFGSGTRLTVV.

V gene TRBV7-9 combines with J gene TRBJ2-7; TCRdb returns TRBD2, unconfirmable since there is no DNA. CDR3 size: 12 residues. Germline V CDR1 and CDR2: SEHNR, FQNEAQ (reference sequence). This CDR3 is CASSLRTYEQYF. Looking up the rest from reference TRBV7-9 and TRBJ2-7 gives the full variable domain: DTGVSQNPRHKITKRGQNVTFRCDPISEHNRLYWYRQTLGQGPEFLTYFQNEAQLEKSRLLSDRFSAERPKGSFSTLEIQRTEQGDSAMYLCASSLRTYEQYFGPGTRLTVT.

The J gene is TRBJ2-1, the V gene TRBV28; TCRdb proposes TRBD2, but this gene call is untestable without DNA. The germline gives CDR1 MDHEN, CDR2 SYDVKM. The CDR3 has 16 amino acids. The CDR3 loop reads CASSLHVAGDYNEQFF.

This chain links TRBV2 with TRBJ1-5; the TRBD1 assignment by TCRdb is unverifiable without DNA. The CDR3 extends over 17 amino acids. Germline CDR1 reads SNHLY; CDR2 reads FYNNEI. CDR3 sequence reads: CASSSDSLSFDNQPQHF.

The chain uses TRBV27 and TRBJ2-1; TCRdb proposes TRBD2, but this gene call is untestable without DNA. The length of the CDR3 is 16 residues. Germline assignment: CDR1 MNHEY and CDR2 SMNVEV (reference sequence). CDR3 residues: CASSLTAGGPQNEQFF.

The V gene is TRBV28, the J gene TRBJ2-7; the D gene TCRdb calls, TRBD1, cannot be checked with no DNA. CDR1 MDHEN and CDR2 SYDVKM come from the germline V gene. The CDR3 covers 15 residues. This chain's CDR3 is CASSPGQGISYEQYF. Full variable domain (outside the CDR3, taken from reference TRBV28 and TRBJ2-7): DVKVTQSSRYLVKRTGEKVFLECVQDMDHENMFWYRQDPGLGLRLIYFSYDVKMKEKGDIPEGYSVSREKKERFSLILESASTNQTSMYLCASSPGQGISYEQYFGPGTRLTVT.

V is TRBV4-3 and J is TRBJ2-4; TCRdb lists TRBD2, though no DNA is available to test this call. Germline V gene sequence: CDR1 LGHNA, CDR2 YSLEER. CDR3 length equals 21 residues. CDR3: CASSQLTLVGGGAEAKNIQYF.

The CDR3 is CASSLLPAVEGYEQYF. The chain links TRBV6-5 to TRBJ2-7; absent DNA, TCRdb's TRBD2 call cannot be checked. Germline CDR1 and CDR2: MNHEY and SVGAGI. The CDR3 consists of 16 residues.

This rearrangement joins TRBV11-3 to TRBJ2-3; with no DNA, the TCRdb D assignment of TRBD2 cannot be verified. The CDR3 consists of 14 residues. The germline gives CDR1 SGHNT, CDR2 YENEEA. CDR3 residues: CASSAWDPQDTQYF.

CDR3 protein: CASSTSNQETQYF. The chain is built from TRBV7-9 and TRBJ2-5. This CDR3 has 13 amino acids. The germline gives CDR1 SEHNR, CDR2 FQNEAQ (reference sequence). The complete variable domain, with remaining parts taken from reference TRBV7-9 and TRBJ2-5, reads DTGVSQNPRHKITKRGQNVTFRCDPISEHNRLYWYRQTLGQGPEFLTYFQNEAQLEKSRLLSDRFSAERPKGSFSTLEIQRTEQGDSAMYLCASSTSNQETQYFGPGTRLLVL.

The rearrangement joins TRBV28 to TRBJ2-5; TCRdb calls TRBD1, which cannot be checked without DNA. This CDR3 is 17 amino acids long. From germline, CDR1 is MDHEN and CDR2 SYDVKM. The CDR3 is CASSLSKGDRVEETQYF.

The chain is built from TRBV14 and TRBJ1-1. The CDR3 extends over 11 amino acids. Germline V CDR1 and CDR2: SGHDN, FVKESK. The CDR3 spells CASSHNREAFF. The full variable domain, in which reference TRBV14 and TRBJ1-1 provide the parts outside the CDR3, is EAGVTQFPSHSVIEKGQTVTLRCDPISGHDNLYWYRRVMGKEIKFLLHFVKESKQDESGMPNNRFLAERTGGTYSTLKVQPAELEDSGVYFCASSHNREAFFGQGTRLTVV.

The chain employs TRBV7-9 and TRBJ1-2; TCRdb returns TRBD1, unconfirmable since there is no DNA. The CDR3 runs 14 residues. Germline V gene lookup returns CDR1 SEHNR and CDR2 FQNEAQ (reference sequence). CDR3 loop: CASSLTGSNYGYTF.

This chain's CDR3 is CASSLALSWDDEKLFF. The genes are TRBV7-2 and TRBJ1-4. This CDR3 spans 16 amino acids. Germline CDR1 SGHTA, CDR2 FQGNSA.

This sequence joins TRBV5-6 and TRBJ1-2. The germline CDR1 and CDR2 sequences are SGHDT and YYEEEE. CDR3 length: 12 residues. CDR3 loop: CASSPGGYGYTF.

V is TRBV7-3 and J is TRBJ2-1; the TCRdb D gene call, TRBD2, has no DNA to confirm it. CDR3 size: 14 residues. CDR1 is SGHTA, CDR2 FQGTGA, per germline. The CDR3 sequence: CASSLELDVGEQFF.

CDR3 loop: CASSQKAGESYEQYF. The rearrangement links TRBV4-2 to TRBJ2-7; without DNA, the TCRdb call of TRBD2 cannot be checked. CDR3 length: 15 amino acids. In germline, CDR1 is LGHNA, CDR2 YNFKEQ.

The chain uses TRBV12-3 or TRBV12-4 and TRBJ2-2. The CDR3 is 14 amino acids. CDR3 residues: CASSSSWNTGELFF.

This sequence joins TRBV18 and TRBJ2-3; TCRdb selects TRBD1, and the lack of DNA leaves this call unchecked. Per the germline V gene, CDR1 is KGHSH and CDR2 is LQKENI. The CDR3 loop spans 20 amino acids. This chain's CDR3 is CASSPHIGSGTEDRPDTQYF.

The chain has TRBV7-8 and TRBJ2-7; TCRdb selects TRBD1, and the lack of DNA leaves this call unchecked. Germline-derived CDR1 and CDR2 are SGHVS and FQNEAQ. This CDR3 is 19 amino acids long. CDR3 amino acids: CASSLSKGTGQPFNYEQYF. The full variable domain, rest sourced from reference TRBV7-8 and TRBJ2-7, is GAGVSQSPRYKVAKRGQDVALRCDPISGHVSLFWYQQALGQGPEFLTYFQNEAQLDKSGLPSDRFFAERPEGSVSTLKIQRTQQEDSAVYLCASSLSKGTGQPFNYEQYFGPGTRLTVT.

The genes are TRBV28 and TRBJ2-3; the TRBD1 assignment by TCRdb is unverifiable without DNA. The V gene's germline CDR1 is MDHEN and CDR2 SYDVKM. CDR3 size: 14 residues. CDR3 residues: CATVGVSLTDTQYF. Together with reference TRBV28 and TRBJ2-3, the CDR3 gives the full variable domain: DVKVTQSSRYLVKRTGEKVFLECVQDMDHENMFWYRQDPGLGLRLIYFSYDVKMKEKGDIPEGYSVSREKKERFSLILESASTNQTSMYLCATVGVSLTDTQYFGPGTRLTVL.

This rearrangement joins TRBV7-9 to TRBJ2-7; TCRdb lists TRBD1, though no DNA is available to test this call. The germline V gene encodes CDR1 SEHNR and CDR2 FQNEAQ (reference sequence). The CDR3 loop spans 16 amino acids. The CDR3 is CASSQTYGLDRDKEYF.

The chain combines TRBV29-1 with TRBJ2-3; TCRdb calls TRBD2, which cannot be checked without DNA. Germline values: CDR1 SQVTM, CDR2 ANQGSEA. CDR3 length: 13 amino acids. The CDR3 sequence: CSVEGGSTDTQYF.